Listed below are T cell receptor beta chains from one sample, sequenced in a study of shared clonotypes between healthy human individuals. The repertoire was sequenced with immunoSEQ multiplex PCR; TCRdb's copy has only in-frame clones and lacks some. The table records more than 600,000 clones, 92% of them present only once. The sample taken for sequencing was naive CD8+ T cells sorted from blood. The receptor source for this set is a man aged 30-40 years in good health. Each CDR3 is given without its conserved first and last residue. Each record gives: J gene, D gene, V gene, CDR3 protein. A D gene is named only where the DNA matches it firmly.

>TRBJ1-2|TRBD1|TRBV6-1
ATGQGWYGYT
>TRBJ2-6|.|TRBV2
ASLGGRLRLT
>TRBJ2-1|TRBD1|TRBV28
ASSLSRGNEQF
>TRBJ2-7|.|TRBV7-9
ASSLGRGNSYEQY
>TRBJ2-3|.|TRBV4-1
ASSSHRFSTDTQY
>TRBJ2-1|TRBD2|TRBV27
ASSLGTSGSSNEQF
>TRBJ1-5|TRBD1|TRBV27
ASSSGQGFLNQPQH
>TRBJ1-5|TRBD1|TRBV27
ASSRTGVGQPQH
>TRBJ2-5|.|TRBV27
ASSLGGQAQFGGQY
>TRBJ1-1|.|TRBV7-3
ASSLTRTVNTEAF
>TRBJ2-3|.|TRBV4-1
ASSQERLTDTQY
>TRBJ2-1|TRBD1|TRBV28
ASSPGQGYNEQF
>TRBJ2-7|.|TRBV10-3
AISGEGSAYEQY
>TRBJ2-4|.|TRBV27
ASSVQGGYIQY
>TRBJ2-7|.|TRBV18
ASSSSEVESSYEQY
>TRBJ2-7|.|TRBV28
ASSLPHVGNYEQY
>TRBJ2-1|TRBD2|TRBV5-1
ASSLTSSGRAAYNEQF
>TRBJ2-7|.|TRBV5-1
ASSLTPLAYEQY
>TRBJ2-7|TRBD1|TRBV30
AWNQGGVDEQY
>TRBJ2-3|.|TRBV28
ASSARTSGSTDTQY
>TRBJ2-1|TRBD2|TRBV7-2
ASSPLAGGPHEQF
>TRBJ2-1|.|TRBV9
ASSVADRPYNEQF
>TRBJ2-2|TRBD1|TRBV29-1
SVVTGDTGELF